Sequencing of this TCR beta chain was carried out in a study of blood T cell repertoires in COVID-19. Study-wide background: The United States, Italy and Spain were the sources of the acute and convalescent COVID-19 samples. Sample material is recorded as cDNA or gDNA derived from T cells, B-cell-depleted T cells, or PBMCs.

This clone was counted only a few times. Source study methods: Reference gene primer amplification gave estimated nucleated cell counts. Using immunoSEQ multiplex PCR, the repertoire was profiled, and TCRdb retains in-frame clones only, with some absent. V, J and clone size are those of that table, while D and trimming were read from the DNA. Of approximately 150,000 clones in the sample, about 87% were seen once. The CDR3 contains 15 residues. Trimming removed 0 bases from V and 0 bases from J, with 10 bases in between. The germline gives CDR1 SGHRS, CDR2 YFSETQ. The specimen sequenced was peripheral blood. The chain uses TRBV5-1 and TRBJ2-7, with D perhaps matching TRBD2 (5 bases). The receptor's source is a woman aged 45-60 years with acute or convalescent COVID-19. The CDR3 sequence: CASSLDRTSSYEQYF. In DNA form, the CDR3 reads TGCGCCAGCAGCTTGGATCGTACTAGCTCCTACGAGCAGTACTTC. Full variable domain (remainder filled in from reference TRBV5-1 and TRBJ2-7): KAGVTQTPRYLIKTRGQQVTLSCSPISGHRSVSWYQQTPGQGLQFLFEYFSETQRNKGNFPGRFSGRQFSNSRSEMNVSTLELGDSALYLCASSLDRTSSYEQYFGPGTRLTVT.